This T cell receptor beta chain emerged from a study of T cells in Graves' hyperthyroidism and ophthalmopathy. The study, taken as a whole, reports: Ophthalmopathy prediction by the model preceded onset by a median about 6.5 months. A model of 13 V-J pairs discriminated ophthalmopathy from stable hyperthyroidism.

This clonotype has ten or more counts. Its antigen is not known. There were TCR beta CDR3 regions amplified from RNA transcripts. TCR CDR3 underwent first-round RT-PCR with the HTBI primer set. One entry per CDR3 protein, called by TCRdb with MiXCR from the multiplex PCR reads. Among some 650,000 distinct CDR3 sequences, about 16% were seen once, and the ten largest hold approximately 3.5%. CDR1 is DFQATT, CDR2 SNEGSKA, per germline (reference sequence). V was clipped by 1 base and J by 3 bases, with 13 bases between them. The CDR3 spans 14 residues. Out of approximately 10 ml of fresh peripheral blood came the PBMCs.

The clonotype comes from a woman aged 40 to 50 with Graves' ophthalmopathy. The chain is built from TRBV20-1 and TRBJ2-7; maybe TRBD1 (6 bases). The sample comprised blood. The CDR3 loop reads CSARGTVLDYEQYF. CDR3 sequence (DNA): TGCAGTGCTAGAGGGACAGTTCTAGACTACGAGCAGTACTTC.